The 5 T cell receptor beta chains reported below all come from one sample, sequenced in a study of cytomegalovirus exposure and HLA in healthy donors. PCR employed 60 Vbeta and 13 Jbeta primers. Sequencing was performed with immunoSEQ multiplex PCR; in TCRdb, only in-frame clones are kept and a portion is missing. Of roughly 200,000 clones in the sample, approximately 84% are singletons; the top ten hold approximately 2.9%. The sample consisted of PBMCs. Receptors originate from a female donor in good health and CMV-seronegative.

The chain joins TRBV10-1 to TRBJ1-6; D is uncertain. Trimming pared 9 bases from V and 10 bases from J, leaving 16 bases between. The CDR3 totals 13 residues. Germline V lookup: CDR1 WNHNN, CDR2 SYGVQD (reference sequence). The DNA of the CDR3 is TGCGCCAGGGTAAGCGGGTTCGGCTCACCCCTCCACTTT. Amino acids: CARVSGFGSPLHF.

This clone appeared a few times. The genes are TRBV30 and TRBJ2-7; 8 bases fit TRBD1. The CDR3 consists of 12 residues. Germline-derived CDR1 and CDR2 are GTSNPN and SVGIG (reference sequence). With V trimmed by 8 bases and J by 5 bases, 8 bases remained unmatched. CDR3 sequence reads: CAGQTGGNEQYF. DNA of the CDR3: TGTGCCGGCCAAACAGGGGGGAACGAGCAGTACTTC. The full variable domain, its missing parts supplied by reference TRBV30 and TRBJ2-7, is SQTIHQWPATLVQPVGSPLSLECTVEGTSNPNLYWYRQAAGRGLQLLFYSVGIGQISSEVPQNLSASRPQDRQFILSSKKLLLSDSGFYLCAGQTGGNEQYFGPGTRLTVT.

The rearrangement links TRBV5-6 to TRBJ1-6; no clear D. The CDR3 consists of 17 residues. The germline gives CDR1 SGHDT, CDR2 YYEEEE. Trimming stripped 4 bases from V and 0 bases from J, with 14 bases between. The CDR3 is CASSPIPSGSYNSPLHF. Here the CDR3 DNA reads TGTGCCAGCAGCCCCATTCCGTCAGGCTCCTATAATTCACCCCTCCACTTT.

CDR3 sequence reads: CASSQARSYNEQFF. CDR3 bases: TGTGCCAGCAGCCAAGCACGATCGTACAATGAGCAGTTCTTC. The chain uses TRBV5-5 and TRBJ2-1; D is undetermined. CDR1 and CDR2 from the germline V gene are SGHKS and YYEKEE (reference sequence). Trimming shortened V by 4 bases and J by 4 bases, and 12 bases separated the two germline ends. This CDR3 contains 14 residues.

J is TRBJ2-7 and V is TRBV2, with D perhaps TRBD2 (5 bases). CDR3 length: 14 residues. Per germline, CDR1 SNHLY and CDR2 FYNNEI. The ends were cut back, 7 bases at V and 0 bases at J, with 13 bases in the middle. CDR3 region: CASMRGRSSYEQYF. CDR3 bases: TGTGCCAGCATGCGAGGGCGGAGCTCCTACGAGCAGTACTTC.